Below, 19 T cell receptor beta chains from the same sample are listed, as sequenced in a study of OX40 agonist ivuxolimab in advanced cancers. Profiling relied on immunoSEQ multiplex PCR, and the TCRdb table lists in-frame clones only, not all of them. The sample shows some 100,000 clones, around 90% of them seen only once. The sample in question was CD4+ or CD8+ T cells sorted from blood, obtained in a trial of the OX40 agonist ivuxolimab. These TCRs come from an adult with an advanced solid tumor such as melanoma, head and neck, liver or kidney cancer.

The chain couples TRBV27 to TRBJ1-5, with D unclear. V lost 2 bases to trimming and J lost 2 bases, with 13 bases between them. Germline CDR1 MNHEY, CDR2 SMNVEV (reference sequence). The CDR3 consists of 16 residues. The CDR3 nucleotides are TGTGCCAGCAGTTTAGCCTCGGGCTATGGCAATCAGCCCCAGCATTTT. Translating gives CASSLASGYGNQPQHF.

This chain links TRBV19 with TRBJ2-7; TRBD1 might be the D (5 bases). V dropped 5 bases and J dropped 0 bases, with 11 bases sitting between them. CDR1 LNHDA and CDR2 SQIVND come from the germline V gene (reference sequence). This CDR3 is 14 amino acids long. Here the CDR3 DNA reads TGTGCCAGTAGTCCCCTAGGGGTCTCCTACGAGCAGTACTTC. Translated, it gives CASSPLGVSYEQYF.

The chain joins TRBV6-5 to TRBJ2-3; D remains ambiguous. The CDR3 has 12 residues. The germline V gene has CDR1 MNHEY and CDR2 SVGAGI. Trimming left V 8 bases short and J 4 bases short, with 10 bases between. This CDR3 is CASSRDADTQYF. Here the CDR3 DNA reads TGTGCCAGCTCCCGCGACGCAGATACGCAGTATTTT.

The chain is built from TRBV6-1 and TRBJ2-2; D might be TRBD1 or TRBD2, each matching 5 bases. Trimming stripped 7 bases from V and 4 bases from J, with 13 bases between. Germline assignment: CDR1 MNHNS and CDR2 SASEGT. The CDR3 is made up of 14 amino acids. DNA of the CDR3: TGTGCCAGCAATCCGGGACCAACCACCGGGGAGCTGTTTTTT. Translation: CASNPGPTTGELFF.

The chain combines TRBV19 with TRBJ2-1; D remains unclear. Germline CDR1 reads LNHDA; CDR2 reads SQIVND (reference sequence). CDR3 length: 15 amino acids. Trimming took off 2 bases at V and 12 bases at J, with 20 bases between the two ends. The CDR3 spells CASSITFRLTWGQFF. CDR3 DNA: TGTGCCAGTAGTATAACCTTCAGACTCACGTGGGGGCAGTTCTTC.

The rearrangement uses TRBV10-3 and TRBJ2-5; 7 bases agree with TRBD1. There are 14 residues in the CDR3. The V gene's germline CDR1 is ENHRY and CDR2 SYGVKD. Germline trimming cut 8 bases from V and 2 bases from J; bases unmatched to any gene: 8. CDR3 residues: CAIGPTGAQETQYF. CDR3 nucleotides: TGTGCCATCGGACCTACAGGGGCACAAGAGACCCAGTACTTC.

The chain has TRBV5-1 and TRBJ2-7, with 10 bases identical to TRBD2. Germline loops: CDR1 SGHRS, CDR2 YFSETQ. CDR3 size: 15 residues. V gave up 0 bases and J gave up 2 bases; unmatched junction bases: 2. The CDR3 here is CASSLVAGGAYEQYF. CDR3 DNA sequence: TGCGCCAGCAGCTTGGTAGCGGGAGGAGCCTACGAGCAGTACTTC.

The rearrangement uses TRBV5-4 and TRBJ1-4, with D perhaps matching TRBD1 (5 bases). CDR3 length: 13 residues. V lost 1 base to trimming and J lost 7 bases, with 8 bases between them. The germline V gene encodes CDR1 SGHNT and CDR2 YYREEE (reference sequence). CDR3 residues: CASSLPGREKLFF. DNA of the CDR3: TGTGCCAGCAGCTTGCCGGGGCGTGAAAAACTGTTTTTT.

The chain carries TRBV19 and TRBJ1-2; TRBD1 aligns across 7 bases. V was pared by 5 bases and J by 2 bases, with 8 bases of the junction left unmatched. The germline CDR1 and CDR2 sequences are LNHDA and SQIVND (reference sequence). The CDR3 sequence is 15 residues long. CDR3 coding DNA: TGTGCCAGTAGTCGGGCTCGGACAGGAAACTATGGCTACACCTTC. Translating gives CASSRARTGNYGYTF.

The V and J genes are TRBV15 and TRBJ2-1, with 9 bases aligning to TRBD2. CDR1 is LNHNV, CDR2 YYDKDF, per germline (reference sequence). The CDR3 loop spans 19 amino acids. The V segment lost 4 bases and the J segment 5 bases; nucleotides outside the gene matches: 18. CDR3 in amino acids: CATSKGLAGRSQINNEQFF. In nucleotides, the CDR3 is TGTGCCACCAGCAAAGGGCTAGCGGGACGATCCCAGATTAACAATGAGCAGTTCTTC.

This clone showed up just once. The chain couples TRBV15 to TRBJ2-3; 16 bases align to TRBD2. V gave up 5 bases and J gave up 4 bases; unmatched junction bases: 9. The CDR3 runs to 18 residues. Germline-derived CDR1 and CDR2 are LNHNV and YYDKDF (reference sequence). CDR3 loop: CATSSGTSGRGGADTQYF. CDR3 sequence (DNA): TGTGCCACCAGCTCCGGGACTAGCGGGAGGGGAGGGGCAGATACGCAGTATTTT. The entire variable domain, with the rest obtained from reference TRBV15 and TRBJ2-3, is as follows: DAMVIQNPRYQVTQFGKPVTLSCSQTLNHNVMYWYQQKSSQAPKLLFHYYDKDFNNEADTPDNFQSRRPNTSFCFLDIRSPGLGDTAMYLCATSSGTSGRGGADTQYFGPGTRLTVL.

In its sample, this clone was seen a few times. The chain carries TRBV7-3 and TRBJ2-5; tentative D call: TRBD1 (6 bases). The CDR3 consists of 13 residues. With 4 bases removed from V and 4 bases from J, the gap between germline ends came to 10 bases. In germline, CDR1 is SGHTA, CDR2 FQGTGA. The CDR3 DNA reads as TGTGCCAGCAGCTCCCTAGGGGGAGAGACCCAGTACTTC. Residues: CASSSLGGETQYF.

The rearrangement links TRBV19 to TRBJ2-3, with 11 nucleotides matching TRBD1. V lost 6 bases, J lost 4 bases, and 9 bases stayed unmatched. The germline CDR1 and CDR2 sequences are LNHDA and SQIVND (reference sequence). The length of the CDR3 is 16 residues. The CDR3 nucleotides are TGTGCCAGTAGACCACCTAGGACAGGGGGCGCAGATACGCAGTATTTT. Its translation is CASRPPRTGGADTQYF.

The chain recombines TRBV4-2 with TRBJ2-3; D uncertain. Trimming took 1 base from V and 2 from J, leaving 13 bases between them. This CDR3 has 16 amino acids. Germline values: CDR1 LGHNA, CDR2 YNFKEQ. CDR3 loop: CASSQGLGPATDTQYF. Written as DNA, the CDR3 is TGTGCCAGCAGCCAAGGACTGGGCCCTGCCACAGATACGCAGTATTTT.

The V and J genes are TRBV11-3 and TRBJ2-7, with unresolved D. Germline loops: CDR1 SGHNT, CDR2 YENEEA. The CDR3 has 15 residues. V was cut by 4 bases and J by 5 bases, with 18 bases left in between. DNA of the CDR3: TGTGCCAGCAGCTATAGGGTCCTTACCGTGGACGAGCAGTACTTC. Translated, it gives CASSYRVLTVDEQYF.

V gene TRBV29-1 combines with J gene TRBJ2-3; 7 bases agree with TRBD2. Germline CDR1 and CDR2: SQVTM and ANQGSEA. Trimming took 6 bases from V and 4 from J; bases not matched to a gene: 10. CDR3 length equals 14 residues. The CDR3 DNA reads as TGCAGCGTGTCCGGCGGGAGTACGGCAGATACGCAGTATTTT. Protein product: CSVSGGSTADTQYF.

The sample holds a few counts of this clone. V gene TRBV6-6 combines with J gene TRBJ2-3; 7 nucleotides match TRBD2. The CDR3 runs to 14 residues. The ends lost 1 base at V and 7 bases at J; junction bases unmatched: 5. Germline assignment: CDR1 MNHNY and CDR2 SVGAGI (reference sequence). The CDR3, as DNA: TGTGCCAGCAGTTACTTTGCGGGAGATCATACGCAGTATTTT. It yields the protein CASSYFAGDHTQYF.

The chain recombines TRBV7-2 with TRBJ2-2; unclear D gene. The length of the CDR3 is 16 residues. Germline CDR1 reads SGHTA; CDR2 reads FQGNSA. The V end was cut by 1 base, the J end by 0 bases, with 9 bases between. In DNA form, the CDR3 reads TGTGCCAGCAGCTTAGTGAGGATTACGAACACCGGGGAGCTGTTTTTT. Encoded protein: CASSLVRITNTGELFF.

V usage is TRBV28 and J usage is TRBJ2-2; 7 bases line up with TRBD2. This CDR3 spans 15 amino acids. V lost 2 bases, J lost 1 base, and 1 base stayed unmatched. Germline V gene sequence: CDR1 MDHEN, CDR2 SYDVKM. The CDR3 DNA reads TGTGCCAGCAGTTTAGCGGGAGAGAACACCGGGGAGCTGTTTTTT. Encoded protein: CASSLAGENTGELFF.